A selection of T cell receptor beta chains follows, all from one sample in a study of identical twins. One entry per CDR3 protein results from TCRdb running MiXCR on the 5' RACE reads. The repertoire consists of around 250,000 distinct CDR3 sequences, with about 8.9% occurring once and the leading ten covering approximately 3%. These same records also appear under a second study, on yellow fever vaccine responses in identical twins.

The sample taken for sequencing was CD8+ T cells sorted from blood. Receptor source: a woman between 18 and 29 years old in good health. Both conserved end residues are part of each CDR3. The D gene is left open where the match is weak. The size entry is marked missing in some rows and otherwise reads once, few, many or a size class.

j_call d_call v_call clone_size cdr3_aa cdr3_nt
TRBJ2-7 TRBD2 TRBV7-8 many CASSLAGVAGDYEQYF TGTGCCAGCAGCTTAGCGGGGGTAGCGGGAGACTACGAGCAGTACTTC
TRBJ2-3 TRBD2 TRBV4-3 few CASSQDGRESNTDTQYF TGCGCCAGCAGCCAAGATGGGCGGGAGTCAAACACAGATACGCAGTATTTT
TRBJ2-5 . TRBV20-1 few CSATGLPDVETQYF TGCAGTGCTACGGGACTCCCGGACGTCGAGACCCAGTACTTC
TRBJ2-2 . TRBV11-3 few CASSFGRGNTGELFF TGTGCCAGCAGCTTTGGGCGGGGGAACACCGGGGAGCTGTTTTTT
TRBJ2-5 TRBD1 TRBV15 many CATRDRELLQETQYF TGTGCCACCAGGGACAGGGAGCTCCTCCAAGAGACCCAGTACTTC
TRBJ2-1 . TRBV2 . CASSAGRGDSAYNEQFF TGTGCCAGCAGTGCCGGGAGAGGGGATAGTGCCTACAATGAGCAGTTCTTC
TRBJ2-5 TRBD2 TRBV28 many CASSSGGQETQYF TGTGCCAGCAGCAGCGGGGGGCAAGAGACCCAGTACTTC
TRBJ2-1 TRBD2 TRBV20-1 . CCAHASTSGGLSNEQFF TGCTGCGCTCACGCCTCGACTAGCGGGGGGTTGAGCAATGAGCAGTTCTTC
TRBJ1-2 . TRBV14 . CASSLPGLLDGYTF TGTGCCAGCAGCCTCCCTGGATTATTAGACGGCTACACCTTC
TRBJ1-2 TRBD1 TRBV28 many CASSLGTASGNYGYTF TGTGCCAGCAGTTTAGGGACAGCCTCGGGCAACTATGGCTACACCTTC
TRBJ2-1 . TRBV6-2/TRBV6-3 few CASSYGRTSSYNEQFF TGTGCCAGCAGTTACGGCCGAACTAGCTCCTACAATGAGCAGTTCTTC
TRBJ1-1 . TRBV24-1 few CATSDSGTQGWPEAFF TGTGCCACCAGTGATTCCGGGACCCAAGGGTGGCCTGAAGCTTTCTTT
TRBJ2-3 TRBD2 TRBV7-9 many CASSSPSGSTDTQYF TGTGCCAGCAGCTCCCCTAGCGGGAGCACAGATACGCAGTATTTT
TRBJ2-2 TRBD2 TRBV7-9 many CASSSSGTNTGELFF TGTGCCAGCAGCTCTAGCGGGACGAACACCGGGGAGCTGTTTTTT
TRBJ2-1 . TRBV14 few CASSRRRDEQFF TGTGCCAGCAGCCGAAGACGGGATGAGCAGTTCTTC
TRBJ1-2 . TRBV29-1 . CSVEEPSGYTF TGCAGCGTTGAAGAACCGTCTGGCTACACCTTC
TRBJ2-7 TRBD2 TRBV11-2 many CASSPSGPGPSYEQYF TGTGCCAGCAGCCCTAGCGGACCGGGACCCTCCTACGAGCAGTACTTC
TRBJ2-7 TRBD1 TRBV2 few CASSRGQSVSYEQYF TGTGCCAGCAGTAGGGGGCAGTCAGTCTCCTACGAGCAGTACTTC
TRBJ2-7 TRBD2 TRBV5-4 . CASSFWGLDHYEQYF TGTGCCAGCAGCTTCTGGGGACTAGATCATTACGAGCAGTACTTC
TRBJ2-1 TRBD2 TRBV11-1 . CASSLPWTSGRSGVDNEQFF TGTGCCAGCAGCCTTCCATGGACTAGCGGGAGATCAGGGGTGGACAATGAGCAGTTCTTC
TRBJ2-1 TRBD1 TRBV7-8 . CASSLPTTGKSGWEQFF TGTGCCAGCAGCTTACCAACGACAGGGAAATCTGGTTGGGAGCAGTTCTTC
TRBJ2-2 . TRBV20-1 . CSARVEGNTGELFF TGCAGTGCTAGAGTGGAGGGGAACACCGGGGAGCTGTTTTTT
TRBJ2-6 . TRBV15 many CATSRDRGSGANVLTF TGTGCCACCAGCAGAGATCGAGGGTCTGGGGCCAACGTCCTGACTTTC
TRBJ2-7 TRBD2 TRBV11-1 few CASSSSAGSGGGTYEQYF TGTGCCAGCAGCTCCTCAGCGGGGAGCGGGGGGGGTACCTACGAGCAGTACTTC
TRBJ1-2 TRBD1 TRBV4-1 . CASSQTGERYGYTF TGCGCCAGCAGCCAGACAGGGGAACGCTATGGCTACACCTTC
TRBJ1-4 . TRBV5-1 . CASSFEAPNEKLFF TGCGCCAGCAGCTTCGAGGCCCCAAATGAAAAACTGTTTTTT
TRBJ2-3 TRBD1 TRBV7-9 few CASSKGQATDTQYF TGTGCCAGCAGCAAAGGACAGGCCACAGATACGCAGTATTTT
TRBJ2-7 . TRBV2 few CASYGGPKDSYEQYF TGTGCCAGCTATGGAGGGCCAAAGGATTCCTACGAGCAGTACTTC
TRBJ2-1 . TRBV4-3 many CASSSGLSPYNEQFF TGCGCCAGCTCCTCCGGGCTAAGCCCCTACAATGAGCAGTTCTTC
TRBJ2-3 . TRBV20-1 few CSARDPGSTDTQYF TGCAGTGCTAGAGACCCTGGGAGCACAGATACGCAGTATTTT
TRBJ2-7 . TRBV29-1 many CSVEDLNSYEQYF TGCAGCGTTGAAGATCTTAACTCCTACGAGCAGTACTTC
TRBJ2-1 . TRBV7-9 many CASSFLSGTPLEQFF TGTGCCAGCAGCTTTTTATCGGGAACCCCACTTGAGCAGTTCTTC
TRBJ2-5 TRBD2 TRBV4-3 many CASSQLPGTSGRAEETQYF TGCGCCAGCAGCCAACTCCCCGGGACTAGCGGGAGGGCAGAAGAGACCCAGTACTTC